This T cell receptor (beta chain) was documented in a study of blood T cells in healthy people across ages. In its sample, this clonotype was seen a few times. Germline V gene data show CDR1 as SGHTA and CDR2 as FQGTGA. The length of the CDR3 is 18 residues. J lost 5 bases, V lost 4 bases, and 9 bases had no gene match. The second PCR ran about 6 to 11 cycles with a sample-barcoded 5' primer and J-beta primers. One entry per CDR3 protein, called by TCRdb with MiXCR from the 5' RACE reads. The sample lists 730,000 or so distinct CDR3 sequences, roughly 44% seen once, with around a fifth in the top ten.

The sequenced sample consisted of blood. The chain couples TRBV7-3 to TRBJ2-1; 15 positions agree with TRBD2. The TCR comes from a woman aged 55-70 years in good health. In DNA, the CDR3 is TGTGCCAGCAGCTGGACCGGGACTAGCGGGGGGCAACACAATGAGCAGTTCTTC. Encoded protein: CASSWTGTSGGQHNEQFF.